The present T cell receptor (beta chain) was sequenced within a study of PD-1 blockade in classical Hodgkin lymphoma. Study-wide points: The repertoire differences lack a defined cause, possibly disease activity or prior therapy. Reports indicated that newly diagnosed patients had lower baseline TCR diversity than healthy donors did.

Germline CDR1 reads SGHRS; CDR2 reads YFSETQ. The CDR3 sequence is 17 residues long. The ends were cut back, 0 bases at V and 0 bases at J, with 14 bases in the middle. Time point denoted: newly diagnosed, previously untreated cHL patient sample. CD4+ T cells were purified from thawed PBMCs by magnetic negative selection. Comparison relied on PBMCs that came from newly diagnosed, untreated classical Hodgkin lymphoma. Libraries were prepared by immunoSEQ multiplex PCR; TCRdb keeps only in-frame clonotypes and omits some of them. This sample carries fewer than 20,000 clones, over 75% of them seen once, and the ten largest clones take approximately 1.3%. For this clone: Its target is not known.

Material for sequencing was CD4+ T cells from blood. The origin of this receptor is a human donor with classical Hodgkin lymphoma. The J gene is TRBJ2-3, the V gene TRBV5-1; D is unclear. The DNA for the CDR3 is TGCGCCAGCAGCTTGGAGTTCCGGGCGGTGAGCACAGATACGCAGTATTTT. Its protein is CASSLEFRAVSTDTQYF.